Following are 27 T cell receptor beta chains from one sample sequenced in a study of blood T cell repertoires in COVID-19. Data came from immunoSEQ multiplex PCR; TCRdb stores just in-frame clones and leaves some out. The profile covers over 150,000 clones, with roughly 84% appearing a single time and 12% taken by the ten largest. The sample was peripheral blood. These receptors were obtained from a woman aged 60-75 years with COVID-19, enrolled during active disease.

This sequence joins TRBV6-5 and TRBJ2-3, with TRBD2 matching over 10 bases. The V gene end was trimmed by 6 bases and the J gene end by 3 bases; junction bases not matched to a gene: 6. The CDR3 has 15 residues. Germline loops: CDR1 MNHEY, CDR2 SVGAGI. CDR3 DNA sequence: TGTGCCAGCAGGTCTAGCGGGGGTGAGACAGATACGCAGTATTTT. The encoded protein is CASRSSGGETDTQYF.

This clone was picked up one time. The rearrangement uses TRBV11-2 and TRBJ2-1, with 10 bases matching TRBD2. This CDR3 region has 16 residues. The germline V gene has CDR1 SGHAT and CDR2 FQNNGV. The junction had 9 bases not matched to a gene; V was cut back by 4 bases and J by 6 bases. The CDR3 here is CASSSRLAGSLNEQFF. DNA of the CDR3: TGTGCCAGCAGCTCCCGACTAGCGGGTTCCCTCAATGAGCAGTTCTTC.

The chain carries TRBV7-9 and TRBJ1-2, with a tentative D call TRBD1 (5 bases). With 3 bases removed from V and 4 bases from J, the gap between germline ends came to 21 bases. The CDR3 consists of 17 residues. From germline, CDR1 is SEHNR and CDR2 FQNEAQ (reference sequence). CDR3 loop: CASSFLFKEGQGYGYTF. CDR3 sequence (DNA): TGTGCCAGCAGCTTTTTATTTAAGGAGGGGCAAGGCTATGGCTACACCTTC.

The chain recombines TRBV6-1 with TRBJ2-5; 11 bases map to TRBD2. CDR3 length: 16 residues. The germline V gene encodes CDR1 MNHNS and CDR2 SASEGT. Unmatched junction bases numbered 8, after V lost 3 bases and J lost 5 bases. In nucleotides, the CDR3 is TGTGCCAGCAGTGATAGGACTAGCGGGCTGGGGGAGACCCAGTACTTC. The encoded protein is CASSDRTSGLGETQYF.

The chain is built from TRBV27 and TRBJ2-7; weak D call: TRBD2 (6 bases). Germline V lookup: CDR1 MNHEY, CDR2 SMNVEV (reference sequence). V shed 7 bases and J shed 7 bases, with 20 bases lying between them. The CDR3 has 14 residues. CDR3 region: CASKGGGAPWEQYF. CDR3 in DNA: TGTGCCAGCAAGGGCGGCGGGGCACCCTGGGAGCAGTACTTC.

DNA of the CDR3: TGTGCCACCGGGACTAGCGGTAATGAGCAGTTCTTC. It encodes CATGTSGNEQFF. The rearrangement uses TRBV11-2 and TRBJ2-1; 11 bases are a match to TRBD2. CDR1 and CDR2 (germline): SGHAT, FQNNGV. The V segment lost 10 bases and the J segment 7 bases; nucleotides outside the gene matches: 3. This CDR3 is 12 amino acids long.

The CDR3 region has the DNA TGTGCCTCCCGAAGGACAGTAGATCAGCCCCAGCATTTT. This gives the protein CASRRTVDQPQHF. The rearrangement joins TRBV2 to TRBJ1-5; D possibly corresponds to TRBD1 (6 bases). Germline V CDR1 and CDR2: SNHLY, FYNNEI. This CDR3 contains 13 residues. V lost 11 bases, J lost 5 bases, and 16 bases lay in between.

In nucleotides, the CDR3 is TGTGCCAGCAGTCCCCAACAAGATACGCAGTATTTT. It is translated as CASSPQQDTQYF. This rearrangement joins TRBV27 to TRBJ2-3; D gene ambiguous. The CDR3 is made up of 12 amino acids. Per germline, CDR1 MNHEY and CDR2 SMNVEV (reference sequence). V was trimmed by 5 bases and J by 5 bases, leaving 8 bases between them.

The chain uses TRBV27 and TRBJ1-2; TRBD1 matches 8 bases. Losses at the gene ends were 5 bases for V and 8 bases for J; bases not matched to a gene: 19. The length of the CDR3 is 17 residues. The germline V gene encodes CDR1 MNHEY and CDR2 SMNVEV (reference sequence). The CDR3 spells CASSALTGVSAFLGYTF. In DNA form, the CDR3 reads TGTGCCAGCAGTGCCTTGACAGGGGTTTCGGCGTTTCTCGGCTACACCTTC.

This clone appeared once. CDR3 bases: TGTGCCAGCAGCCCCCTAGCGGAGGGCTACAATGAGCAGTTCTTC. Translating it yields CASSPLAEGYNEQFF. V and J are TRBV7-6 and TRBJ2-1; 7 bases fit TRBD2. The germline V gene has CDR1 SGHVS and CDR2 FNYEAQ. V shed 5 bases, J shed 3 bases, and the junction held 7 bases outside the gene matches. The CDR3 is 15 amino acids.

This chain connects TRBV11-2 to TRBJ2-5; D unclear. This CDR3 is built from 14 residues. The V end was cut by 1 base, the J end by 1 base, with 7 bases between. Germline V CDR1 and CDR2: SGHAT, FQNNGV. The CDR3 nucleotides read TGTGCCAGCAGCTTAGGCTTCAGCCAAGAGACCCAGTACTTC. Protein product: CASSLGFSQETQYF.

The rearrangement joins TRBV2 to TRBJ1-2; possible D gene TRBD1, 5 bases. V was cut by 3 bases and J by 7 bases, with 9 bases left in between. CDR3 length: 12 amino acids. Germline assignment: CDR1 SNHLY and CDR2 FYNNEI. CDR3 protein: CASSDSRVGYTF. The CDR3, as DNA: TGTGCCAGCAGTGATTCCAGGGTTGGCTACACCTTC.

This clone came up a few times. The V and J genes are TRBV19 and TRBJ1-1; perhaps TRBD1 as D (6 bases). Trimming removed 6 bases from V and 0 bases from J, with 11 bases in between. The CDR3 is made up of 14 amino acids. The germline gives CDR1 LNHDA, CDR2 SQIVND (reference sequence). The CDR3 DNA reads as TGTGCCAGTAGACCGGACAGAATGAACACTGAAGCTTTCTTT. Translating gives CASRPDRMNTEAFF. The whole variable domain, remainder taken from reference TRBV19 and TRBJ1-1, is DGGITQSPKYLFRKEGQNVTLSCEQNLNHDAMYWYRQDPGQGLRLIYYSQIVNDFQKGDIAEGYSVSREKKESFPLTVTSAQKNPTAFYLCASRPDRMNTEAFFGQGTRLTVV.

In its sample, this clone was seen once. The chain carries TRBV18 and TRBJ1-1; the D is unclear. The V end was cut by 8 bases, the J end by 5 bases, with 15 bases between. The CDR3 totals 13 residues. Germline V gene sequence: CDR1 KGHSH, CDR2 LQKENI. The CDR3 protein is CASTPSLETEAFF. CDR3 bases: TGTGCCAGCACTCCCAGTTTGGAGACTGAAGCTTTCTTT.

This clone was picked up one time. The V and J genes are TRBV27 and TRBJ1-5; D is ambiguous. Trimming took 2 bases from V and 5 from J, leaving 7 bases between them. The CDR3 length is 13 residues. Germline CDR1 is MNHEY and CDR2 is SMNVEV (reference sequence). DNA for the CDR3: TGTGCCAGCAGTTTACTACGGGATCAGCCCCAGCATTTT. Amino acid sequence: CASSLLRDQPQHF.

The chain is built from TRBV3-1 (or the pseudogene TRBV3-2) and TRBJ2-2, with D hard to call. Germline V CDR1 and CDR2: LGHDT, YNNKEL (reference sequence). The ends were cut back, 1 base at V and 6 bases at J, with 12 bases in the middle. CDR3 length equals 15 residues. The CDR3: CASSQGFTTSGELFF. The CDR3 coding sequence is TGTGCCAGCAGCCAAGGGTTCACTACATCCGGGGAGCTGTTTTTT.

The chain uses TRBV2 and TRBJ1-1, with TRBD1 identical over 9 bases. The CDR3 consists of 15 residues. V trimming: 6 bases; J trimming: 7 bases; junction bases outside the gene matches: 12. In germline, CDR1 is SNHLY, CDR2 FYNNEI. CDR3 sequence: CASSAGQGWIIEAFF. The CDR3, as DNA: TGTGCCAGCAGCGCTGGACAGGGGTGGATTATTGAAGCTTTCTTT.

This chain links TRBV7-2 with TRBJ1-5; the match to TRBD1 covers 10 bases. CDR1 is SGHTA and CDR2 is FQGNSA in the germline V gene. After removal of 8 bases from V and 6 bases from J, the junction contained 7 bases not matched to a gene. The CDR3 has 14 amino acids. The CDR3 spells CASGDRGLSQPQHF. The CDR3 coding sequence is TGTGCCAGCGGCGACAGGGGGCTGAGTCAGCCCCAGCATTTT.

The chain joins TRBV19 to TRBJ2-5; possible D gene TRBD2, 6 bases. The CDR3 consists of 16 residues. The V end was cut by 4 bases, the J end by 1 base, with 16 bases between. Looked up from germline, CDR1 is LNHDA and CDR2 is SQIVND (reference sequence). As DNA, the CDR3 is TGTGCCAGTAGTAGAGTGAGGGGACTCACCCAAGAGACCCAGTACTTC. Translated, it gives CASSRVRGLTQETQYF.

This clone has only a few counts. The chain recombines TRBV9 with TRBJ1-1, with 8 bases aligning to TRBD1. CDR1 is SGDLS, CDR2 YYNGEE, per germline. The CDR3 sequence is 15 residues long. V shed 3 bases and J 2 bases; nucleotides not matched to a gene: 6. The CDR3 here is CASSARGQGNTEAFF. The CDR3 DNA is TGTGCCAGCAGCGCACGAGGACAGGGAAACACTGAAGCTTTCTTT. Combining the CDR3 with reference TRBV9 and TRBJ1-1 gives the whole variable domain DSGVTQTPKHLITATGQRVTLRCSPRSGDLSVYWYQQSLDQGLQFLIQYYNGEERAKGNILERFSAQQFPDLHSELNLSSLELGDSALYFCASSARGQGNTEAFFGQGTRLTVV.

The V gene is TRBV5-1, the J gene TRBJ2-5; D call uncertain. The CDR3 has 11 residues. CDR1 is SGHRS and CDR2 is YFSETQ in the germline V gene. V lost 3 bases and J lost 7, with 7 bases in between. Written as DNA, the CDR3 is TGCGCCAGCAGCTCGGTCGGGACCCAGTACTTC. It is translated as CASSSVGTQYF.

The chain recombines TRBV14 with TRBJ1-3, with unresolved D. V lost 1 base and J 4 bases, leaving 14 bases between the germline ends. The CDR3 covers 16 residues. Germline V gene data show CDR1 as SGHDN and CDR2 as FVKESK. The CDR3: CASSQAAAGRGNTIYF. DNA for the CDR3: TGTGCCAGCAGCCAAGCGGCGGCGGGGAGGGGAAACACCATATATTTT.

The genes are TRBV7-9 and TRBJ2-5; weak D call: TRBD2 (6 bases). Germline-derived CDR1 and CDR2 are SEHNR and FQNEAQ (reference sequence). The CDR3 length is 18 residues. The V and J ends lost 4 bases and 2 bases respectively, with 23 bases between them. The CDR3 is CASSSTVGGPSSQETQYF. CDR3 DNA: TGTGCCAGCAGCTCCACGGTCGGAGGGCCGTCCTCACAAGAGACCCAGTACTTC.

The gene calls are TRBV7-3 and TRBJ1-6; D remains unclear. Trimming shortened V by 5 bases and J by 10 bases, and 15 bases separated the two germline ends. The germline V gene encodes CDR1 SGHTA and CDR2 FQGTGA. This CDR3 is 14 amino acids long. The CDR3 nucleotides read TGTGCCAGCAGCGGAGAGGGAGCACTCTCACCCCTCCACTTT. Residues: CASSGEGALSPLHF.

In its sample, this clone was seen a few times. The chain recombines TRBV5-1 with TRBJ2-5; maybe TRBD1 (5 bases). The germline V gene encodes CDR1 SGHRS and CDR2 YFSETQ. This CDR3 comprises 14 residues. V was shortened by 4 bases and J by 3 bases, with 13 bases between the two germline ends. As DNA, the CDR3 is TGCGCCAGCAGCCAGCAGGGAAATGAAGAGACCCAGTACTTC. It encodes CASSQQGNEETQYF.

The rearrangement uses TRBV5-1 and TRBJ1-1, with D perhaps TRBD1 (6 bases). From germline, CDR1 is SGHRS and CDR2 YFSETQ. V lost 0 bases, J lost 8 bases, and 14 bases lay in between. This CDR3 has 14 residues. CDR3 sequence: CASSLVWGQTEAFF. CDR3 nucleotide sequence: TGCGCCAGCAGCTTGGTATGGGGGCAGACGGAAGCTTTCTTT.

V is TRBV10-1 and J is TRBJ1-5; possible D gene TRBD1, 5 bases. The V gene lost 5 bases and the J gene lost 5 bases, with 10 bases spanning the gap. The CDR3 sequence is 13 residues long. The V gene's germline CDR1 is WNHNN and CDR2 SYGVQD (reference sequence). The CDR3 nucleotides read TGCGCCAGCAGTTCCAGGGCTGATCAGCCCCAGCATTTT. Translation: CASSSRADQPQHF.